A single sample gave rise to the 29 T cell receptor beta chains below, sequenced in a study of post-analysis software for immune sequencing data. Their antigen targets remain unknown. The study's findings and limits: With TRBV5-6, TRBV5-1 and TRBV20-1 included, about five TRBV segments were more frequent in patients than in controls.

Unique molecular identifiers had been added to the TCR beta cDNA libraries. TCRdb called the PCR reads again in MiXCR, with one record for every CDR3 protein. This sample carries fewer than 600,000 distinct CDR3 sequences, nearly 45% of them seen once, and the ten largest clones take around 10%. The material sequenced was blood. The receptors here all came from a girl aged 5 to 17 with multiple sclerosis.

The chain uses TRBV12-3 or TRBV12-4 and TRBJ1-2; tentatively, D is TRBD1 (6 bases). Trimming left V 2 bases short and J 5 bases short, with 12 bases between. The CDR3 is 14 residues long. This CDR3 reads CASSLQQGQYGYTF. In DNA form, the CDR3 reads TGTGCCAGCAGTTTACAACAGGGCCAGTATGGCTACACCTTC.

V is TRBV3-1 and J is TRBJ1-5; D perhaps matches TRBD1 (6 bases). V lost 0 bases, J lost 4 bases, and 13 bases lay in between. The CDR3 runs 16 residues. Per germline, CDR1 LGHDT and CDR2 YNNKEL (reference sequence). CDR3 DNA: TGTGCCAGCAGCCAAGATCTTGGAGGGGGGAATCAGCCCCAGCATTTT. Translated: CASSQDLGGGNQPQHF.

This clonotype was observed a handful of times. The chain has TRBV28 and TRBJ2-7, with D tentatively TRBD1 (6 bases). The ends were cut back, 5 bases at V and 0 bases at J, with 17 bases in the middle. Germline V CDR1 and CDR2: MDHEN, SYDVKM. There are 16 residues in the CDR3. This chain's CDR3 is CASSHNRERSSYEQYV. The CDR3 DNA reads TGTGCCAGCAGTCACAACAGGGAAAGAAGCTCCTACGAGCAGTACGTC.

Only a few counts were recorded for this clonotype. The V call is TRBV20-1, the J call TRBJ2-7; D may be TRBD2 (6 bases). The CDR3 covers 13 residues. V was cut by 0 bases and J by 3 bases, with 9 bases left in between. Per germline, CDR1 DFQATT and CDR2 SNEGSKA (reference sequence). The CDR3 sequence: CSARDREFYEQYF. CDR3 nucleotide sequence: TGCAGTGCTAGAGATCGGGAGTTCTACGAGCAGTACTTC.

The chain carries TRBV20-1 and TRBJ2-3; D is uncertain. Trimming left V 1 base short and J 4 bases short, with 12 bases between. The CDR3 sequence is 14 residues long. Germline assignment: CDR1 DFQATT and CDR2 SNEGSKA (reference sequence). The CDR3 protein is CSARGGPGPDTQYF. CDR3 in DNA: TGCAGTGCTAGAGGAGGCCCGGGCCCAGATACGCAGTATTTT.

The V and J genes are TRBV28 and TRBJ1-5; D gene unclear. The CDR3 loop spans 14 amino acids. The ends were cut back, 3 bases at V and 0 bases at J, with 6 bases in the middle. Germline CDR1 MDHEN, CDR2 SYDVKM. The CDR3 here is CASSLQVSNQPQHF. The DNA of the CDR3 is TGTGCCAGCAGTTTGCAGGTTAGCAATCAGCCCCAGCATTTT.

CDR3: CASSLAEVGSGTEAFF. CDR3 DNA sequence: TGTGCCAGCAGCTTAGCGGAGGTGGGGTCAGGCACTGAAGCTTTCTTT. The gene calls are TRBV7-2 and TRBJ1-1; D not resolved. Germline loops: CDR1 SGHTA, CDR2 FQGNSA. The CDR3 has 16 residues. V was shortened by 0 bases and J by 4 bases, with 15 bases between the two germline ends.

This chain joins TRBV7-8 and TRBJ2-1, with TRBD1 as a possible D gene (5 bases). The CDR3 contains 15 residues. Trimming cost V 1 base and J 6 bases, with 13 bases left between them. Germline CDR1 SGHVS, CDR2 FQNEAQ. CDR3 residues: CASSLEGSTPNEQFF. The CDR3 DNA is TGTGCCAGCAGCTTAGAGGGGTCGACCCCCAATGAGCAGTTCTTC.

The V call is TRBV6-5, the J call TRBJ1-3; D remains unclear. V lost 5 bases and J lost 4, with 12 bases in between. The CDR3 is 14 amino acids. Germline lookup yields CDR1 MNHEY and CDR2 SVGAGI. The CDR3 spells CASSRSGSGNTIYF. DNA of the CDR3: TGTGCCAGCAGTCGATCAGGTAGCGGAAACACCATATATTTT.

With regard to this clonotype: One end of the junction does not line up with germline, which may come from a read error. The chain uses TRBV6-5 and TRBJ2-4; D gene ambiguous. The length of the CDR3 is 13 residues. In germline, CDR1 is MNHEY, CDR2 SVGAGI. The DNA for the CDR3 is TGTGCCAGCAGTGACTCGGTGGACGGAATTCAGTACTTC. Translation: CASSDSVDGIQYF.

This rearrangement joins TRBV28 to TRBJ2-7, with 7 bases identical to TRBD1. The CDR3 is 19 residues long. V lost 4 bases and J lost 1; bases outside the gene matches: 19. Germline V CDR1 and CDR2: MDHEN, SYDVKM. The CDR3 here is CASSSPKPGQIADSYEQYF. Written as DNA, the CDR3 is TGTGCCAGCAGTTCGCCCAAACCGGGACAGATAGCAGATTCCTACGAGCAGTACTTC. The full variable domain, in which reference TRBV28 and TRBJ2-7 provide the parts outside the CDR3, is DVKVTQSSRYLVKRTGEKVFLECVQDMDHENMFWYRQDPGLGLRLIYFSYDVKMKEKGDIPEGYSVSREKKERFSLILESASTNQTSMYLCASSSPKPGQIADSYEQYFGPGTRLTVT.

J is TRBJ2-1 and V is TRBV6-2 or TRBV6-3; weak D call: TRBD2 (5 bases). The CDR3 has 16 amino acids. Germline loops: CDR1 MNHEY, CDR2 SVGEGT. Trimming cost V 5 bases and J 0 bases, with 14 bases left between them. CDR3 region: CASSKEGPLSYNEQFF. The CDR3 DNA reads TGTGCCAGCAGTAAAGAGGGCCCCCTCTCCTACAATGAGCAGTTCTTC.

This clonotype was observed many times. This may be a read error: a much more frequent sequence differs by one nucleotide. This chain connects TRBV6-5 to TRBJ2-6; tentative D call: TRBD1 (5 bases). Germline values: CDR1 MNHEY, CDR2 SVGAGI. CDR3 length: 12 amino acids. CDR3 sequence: CASRTGANVRTF. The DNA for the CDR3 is TGTGCCAGCAGGACTGGGGCCAACGTCCGGACTTTC.

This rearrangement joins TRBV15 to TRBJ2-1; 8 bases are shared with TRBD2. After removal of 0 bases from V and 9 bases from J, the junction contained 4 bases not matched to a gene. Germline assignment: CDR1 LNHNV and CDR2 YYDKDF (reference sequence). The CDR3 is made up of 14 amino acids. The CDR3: CATSRDPAGAEQFF. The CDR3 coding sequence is TGTGCCACCAGCAGAGATCCAGCGGGAGCTGAGCAGTTCTTC.

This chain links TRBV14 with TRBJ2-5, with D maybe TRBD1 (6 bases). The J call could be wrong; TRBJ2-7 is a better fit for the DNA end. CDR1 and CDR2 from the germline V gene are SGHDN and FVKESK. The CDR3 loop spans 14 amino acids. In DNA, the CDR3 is TGTGCCAGCAGTCGACAGGCGAAGGGCTACGAGCAGTACTTC. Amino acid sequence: CASSRQAKGYEQYF.

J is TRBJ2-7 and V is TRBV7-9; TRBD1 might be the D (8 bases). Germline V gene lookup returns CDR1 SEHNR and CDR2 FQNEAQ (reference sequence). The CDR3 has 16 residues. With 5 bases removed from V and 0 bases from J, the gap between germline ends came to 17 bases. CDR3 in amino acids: CASSPGGQASSYEQYF. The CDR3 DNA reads TGTGCCAGCAGCCCGGGGGGACAGGCTAGCTCCTACGAGCAGTACTTC.

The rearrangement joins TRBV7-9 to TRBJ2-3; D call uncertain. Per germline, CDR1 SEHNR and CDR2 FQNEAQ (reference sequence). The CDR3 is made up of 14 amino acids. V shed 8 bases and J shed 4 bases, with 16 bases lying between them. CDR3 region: CASEDPNGPDTQYF. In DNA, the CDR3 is TGTGCCAGCGAGGACCCAAACGGGCCAGATACGCAGTATTTT.

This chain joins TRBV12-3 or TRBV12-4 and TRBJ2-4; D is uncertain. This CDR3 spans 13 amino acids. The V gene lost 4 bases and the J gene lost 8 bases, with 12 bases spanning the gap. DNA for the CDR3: TGTGCCAGCAGTTATCGGCTCGCGGACATTCAGTACTTC. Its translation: CASSYRLADIQYF.

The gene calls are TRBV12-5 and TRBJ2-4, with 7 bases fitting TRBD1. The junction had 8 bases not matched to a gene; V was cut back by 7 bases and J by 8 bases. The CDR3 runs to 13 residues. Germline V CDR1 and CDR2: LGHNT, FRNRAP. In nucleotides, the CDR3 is TGTGCTAGTGCACGATCAGGGGGAGACATTCAGTACTTC. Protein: CASARSGGDIQYF.

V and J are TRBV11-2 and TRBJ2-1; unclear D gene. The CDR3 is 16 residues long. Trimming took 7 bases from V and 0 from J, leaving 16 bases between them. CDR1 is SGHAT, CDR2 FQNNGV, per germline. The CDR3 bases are TGTGCCAGCATCCCTGGCCGGCTAAGCTCCTACAATGAGCAGTTCTTC. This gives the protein CASIPGRLSSYNEQFF.

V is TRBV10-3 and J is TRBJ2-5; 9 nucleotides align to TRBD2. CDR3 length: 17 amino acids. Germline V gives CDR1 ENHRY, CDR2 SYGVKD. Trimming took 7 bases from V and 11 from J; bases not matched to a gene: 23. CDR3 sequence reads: CAINLNPRAGGMNEQYF. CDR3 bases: TGTGCCATCAACCTTAATCCCCGAGCGGGAGGTATGAATGAGCAGTACTTC.

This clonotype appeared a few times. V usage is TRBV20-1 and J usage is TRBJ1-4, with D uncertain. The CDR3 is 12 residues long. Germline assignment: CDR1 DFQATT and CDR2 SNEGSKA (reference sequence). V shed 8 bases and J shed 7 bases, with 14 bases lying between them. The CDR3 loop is CSLSVVGEKLFF. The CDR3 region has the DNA TGCAGTCTATCCGTAGTCGGTGAAAAACTGTTTTTT.

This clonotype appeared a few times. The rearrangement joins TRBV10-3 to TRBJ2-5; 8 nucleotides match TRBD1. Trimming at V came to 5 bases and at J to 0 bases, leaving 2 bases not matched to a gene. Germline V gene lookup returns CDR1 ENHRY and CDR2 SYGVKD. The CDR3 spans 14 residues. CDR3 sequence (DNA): TGTGCCATCAGTTCGGACAGGGACCAAGAGACCCAGTACTTC. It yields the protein CAISSDRDQETQYF.

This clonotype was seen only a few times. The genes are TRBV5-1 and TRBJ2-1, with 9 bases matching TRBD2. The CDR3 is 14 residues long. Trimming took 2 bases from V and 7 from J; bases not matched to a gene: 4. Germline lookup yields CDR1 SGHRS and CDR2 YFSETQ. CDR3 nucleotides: TGCGCCAGCAGCTTTGCGGGAGGGGATAATGAGCAGTTCTTC. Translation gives CASSFAGGDNEQFF.

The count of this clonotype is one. The CDR3 protein is CASSRKDSGLAGSWYEQYF. The CDR3 bases are TGCGCCAGCAGCCGTAAGGATTCGGGACTAGCGGGAAGCTGGTACGAGCAGTACTTC. This chain joins TRBV4-3 and TRBJ2-7, with 13 positions matching TRBD2. The germline CDR1 and CDR2 sequences are LGHNA and YSLEER. The V and J ends lost 4 bases and 4 bases, in that order; junction bases with no gene match: 16. There are 19 residues in the CDR3.

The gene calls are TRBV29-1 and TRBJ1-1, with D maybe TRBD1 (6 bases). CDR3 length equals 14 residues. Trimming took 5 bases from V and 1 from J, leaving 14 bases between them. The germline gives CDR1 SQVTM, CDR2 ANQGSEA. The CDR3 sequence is CSVTTGSRNTEAFF. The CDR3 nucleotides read TGCAGCGTTACCACAGGGTCTAGGAACACTGAAGCTTTCTTT.

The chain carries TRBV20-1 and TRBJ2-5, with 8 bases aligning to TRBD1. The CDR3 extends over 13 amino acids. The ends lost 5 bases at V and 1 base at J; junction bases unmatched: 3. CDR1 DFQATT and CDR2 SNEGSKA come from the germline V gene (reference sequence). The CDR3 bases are TGCAGTGCTGTTGGACAGGGCCAAGAGACCCAGTACTTC. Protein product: CSAVGQGQETQYF.

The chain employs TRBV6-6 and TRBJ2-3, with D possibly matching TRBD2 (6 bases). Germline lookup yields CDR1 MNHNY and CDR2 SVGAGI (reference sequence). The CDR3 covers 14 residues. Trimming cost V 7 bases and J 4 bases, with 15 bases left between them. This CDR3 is CASNPQGGPDTQYF. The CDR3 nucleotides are TGTGCCAGCAACCCGCAGGGAGGTCCAGATACGCAGTATTTT.

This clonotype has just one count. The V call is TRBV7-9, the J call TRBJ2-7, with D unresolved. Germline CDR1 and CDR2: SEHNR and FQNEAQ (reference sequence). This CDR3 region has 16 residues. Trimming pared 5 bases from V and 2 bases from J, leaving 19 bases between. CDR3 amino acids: CASSPWAQDYTYEQYF. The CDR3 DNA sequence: TGTGCCAGCAGCCCATGGGCGCAGGATTACACCTACGAGCAGTACTTC.